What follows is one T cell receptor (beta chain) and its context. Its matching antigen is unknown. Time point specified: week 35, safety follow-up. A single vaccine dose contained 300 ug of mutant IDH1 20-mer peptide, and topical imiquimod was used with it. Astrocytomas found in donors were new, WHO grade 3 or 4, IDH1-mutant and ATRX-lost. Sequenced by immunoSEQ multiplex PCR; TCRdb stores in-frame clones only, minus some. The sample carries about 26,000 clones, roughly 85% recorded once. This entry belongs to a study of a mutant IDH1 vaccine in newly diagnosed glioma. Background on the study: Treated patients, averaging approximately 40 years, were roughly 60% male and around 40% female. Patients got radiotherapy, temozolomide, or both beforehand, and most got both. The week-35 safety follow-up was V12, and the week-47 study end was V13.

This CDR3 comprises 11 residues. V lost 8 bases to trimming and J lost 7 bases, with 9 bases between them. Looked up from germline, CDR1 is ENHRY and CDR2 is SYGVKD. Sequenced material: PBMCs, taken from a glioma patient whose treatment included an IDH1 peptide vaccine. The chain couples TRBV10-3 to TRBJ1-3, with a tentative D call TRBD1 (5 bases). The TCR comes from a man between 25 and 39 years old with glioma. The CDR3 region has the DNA TGTGCCATCGGGGCAGGGAACACCATATATTTT. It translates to CAIGAGNTIYF.